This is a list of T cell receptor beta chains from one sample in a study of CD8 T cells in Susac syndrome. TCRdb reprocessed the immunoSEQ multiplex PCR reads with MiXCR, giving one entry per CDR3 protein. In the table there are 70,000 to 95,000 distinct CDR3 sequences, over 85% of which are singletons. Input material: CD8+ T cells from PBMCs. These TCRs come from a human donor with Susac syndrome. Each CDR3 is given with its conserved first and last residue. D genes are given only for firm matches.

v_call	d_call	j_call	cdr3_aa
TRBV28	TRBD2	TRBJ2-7	CASSPLLPGLGVYEQYF
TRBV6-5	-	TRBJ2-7	CASSSQPGSYEQYF
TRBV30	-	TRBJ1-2	CAWDGGRDGYTF
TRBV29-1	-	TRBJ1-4	CSAEGERDEKLFF
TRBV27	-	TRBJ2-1	CASSLTLPPSSYNEQFF
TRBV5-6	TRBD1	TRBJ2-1	CASSQTTGGTYNEQFF
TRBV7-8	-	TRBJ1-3	CASSPGLNSGNTIYF
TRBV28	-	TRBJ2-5	CASRVQETQYF
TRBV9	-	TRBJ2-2	CASSVEGTGELFF
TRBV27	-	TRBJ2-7	CASRYQVAYEQYF
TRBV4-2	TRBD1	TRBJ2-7	CASSQAVGQGAYEQYF
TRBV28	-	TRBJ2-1	CASTLLLGNEQFF
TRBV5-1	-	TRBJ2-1	CATAGGNEQFF
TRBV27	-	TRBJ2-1	CASSLASEGNEQFF
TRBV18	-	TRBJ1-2	CASSPPGRDTLAAYGYTF
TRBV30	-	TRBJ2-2	CAWSVLDTGELFF
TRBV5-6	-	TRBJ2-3	CASSLASADTQYF
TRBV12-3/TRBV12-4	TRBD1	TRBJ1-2	CASSPGTGYGYTF
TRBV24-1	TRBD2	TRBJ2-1	CATRGSGSHEQFF
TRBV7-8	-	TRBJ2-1	CASSLALRNEQFF
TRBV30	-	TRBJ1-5	CAWSGLGQPNQPQHF
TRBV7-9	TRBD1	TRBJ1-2	CASRLTGGGYTF
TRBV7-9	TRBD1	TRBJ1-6	CASSDRTGANSPLHF
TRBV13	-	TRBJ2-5	CASSLEGGREAEGQETQYF
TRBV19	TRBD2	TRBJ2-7	CASSSREGSYEQYF
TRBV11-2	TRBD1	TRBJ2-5	CASSTATGVVQETQYF
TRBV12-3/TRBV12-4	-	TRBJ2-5	CASSLRAGAFQETQYF
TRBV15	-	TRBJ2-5	CATSDRLQVGETQYF
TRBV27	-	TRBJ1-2	CASSPREAYGYTF
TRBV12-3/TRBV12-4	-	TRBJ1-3	CASLETISGNTIYF
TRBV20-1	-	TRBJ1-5	CSARDITGMAGNQPQHF
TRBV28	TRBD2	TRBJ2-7	CGTGGPKYEQYF
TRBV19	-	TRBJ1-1	CASNFARGTEAFF
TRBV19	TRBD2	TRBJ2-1	CASQRGLAGSEEQFF
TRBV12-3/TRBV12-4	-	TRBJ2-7	CASSFVSYEQYF
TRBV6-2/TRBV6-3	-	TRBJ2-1	CASSYSRDPNEQFF
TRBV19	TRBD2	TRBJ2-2	CASSTSGGELFF
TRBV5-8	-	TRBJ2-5	CASSEPLILETQYF
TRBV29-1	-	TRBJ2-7	CSVSLAKVSSYEQYF
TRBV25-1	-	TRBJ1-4	CASSELSLGGNEKLFF
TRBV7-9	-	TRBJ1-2	CATHWGDAYGYTF
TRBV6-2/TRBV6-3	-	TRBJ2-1	CASSYSNEQFF
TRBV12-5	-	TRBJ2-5	CASGTILRGQETQYF
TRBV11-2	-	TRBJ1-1	CASSLDSTEAFF
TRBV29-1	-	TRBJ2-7	CSVVGGREVTYEQYF
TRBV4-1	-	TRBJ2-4	CASSQDLQREFGGAENIQYF
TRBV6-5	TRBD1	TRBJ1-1	CASSFQDRGLTEAFF
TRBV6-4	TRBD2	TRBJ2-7	CASSDSASGRTSYEQYF
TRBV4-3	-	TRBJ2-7	CASSQDKTPPSYEQYF
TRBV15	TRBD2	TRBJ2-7	CATSRDPPLAGADEQYF
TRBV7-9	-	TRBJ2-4	CASSLGRESEYF
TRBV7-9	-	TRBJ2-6	CASSLLGSSGANVLTF
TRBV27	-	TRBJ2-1	CASSLSVYNEQFF